Listed below are T cell receptor beta chains from one sample, sequenced in a study of blood T cell repertoires in COVID-19. Repertoires were generated with immunoSEQ multiplex PCR, while TCRdb's copy carries only in-frame clones and drops some. The sample holds 75,000 to 100,000 clones; about 85% are singletons and the top ten take about 10%. Sequenced: peripheral blood. The receptors originated from a woman of 80 years or more with acute or convalescent COVID-19. The CDR3 runs from the conserved cysteine through the conserved F or W. Where a row states a size, it is once, few, many or the class of an expanded clone; other rows omit it.

cdr3_aa | j_call | clone_size | v_call
CASSLSSLRPLQETQYF | TRBJ2-5 | NA | TRBV7-8
CASSSTGGFNEQYF | TRBJ2-7 | NA | TRBV27
CASSESREDGELFF | TRBJ2-2 | NA | TRBV2
CASSYGRGTPSTDTQYF | TRBJ2-3 | NA | TRBV6-2/TRBV6-3
CATSDSGTVGGAQHF | TRBJ1-5 | few | TRBV24-1
CASSLDQVFWQNTGELFF | TRBJ2-2 | NA | TRBV11-2
CASKARANTEAFF | TRBJ1-1 | few | TRBV2
CASSIGQGPRLSGYTF | TRBJ1-2 | few | TRBV5-1
CASSLQGGNEKLFF | TRBJ1-4 | few | TRBV7-2
CASSSTRGGGMNTEAFF | TRBJ1-1 | NA | TRBV28
CASSKRTSGGNTGELFF | TRBJ2-2 | NA | TRBV3-1/TRBV3-2
CASSYGTGGTYGYTF | TRBJ1-2 | NA | TRBV6-5
CASRGSQGGYTF | TRBJ1-2 | NA | TRBV6-5
CASSDSSGGAKNEQFF | TRBJ2-1 | NA | TRBV7-9
CASSQDWRGTDTQYF | TRBJ2-3 | NA | TRBV4-3
CASSLSSRLNSEGYTF | TRBJ1-2 | NA | TRBV27
CASSRPDGPAGGNNEQFF | TRBJ2-1 | few | TRBV4-2
CASSGQVYGYTF | TRBJ1-2 | NA | TRBV2
CATSDLLRGGGELFF | TRBJ2-2 | NA | TRBV24-1
CATTTGVGYTF | TRBJ1-2 | NA | TRBV28
CASSTDRGNYGYTF | TRBJ1-2 | few | TRBV2
CASSLSPGNQPQHF | TRBJ1-5 | NA | TRBV5-5
CASSLTSAYNEQFF | TRBJ2-1 | NA | TRBV7-3
CASTDVSNYGNTIYF | TRBJ1-3 | NA | TRBV6-5
CASSAGTTPTNEKLFF | TRBJ1-4 | NA | TRBV5-1
CASSVQGLGEQYF | TRBJ2-7 | NA | TRBV9
CSVEPNRGYGYTF | TRBJ1-2 | NA | TRBV29-1
CASSTTVLAKNIQYF | TRBJ2-4 | NA | TRBV23-1
CAKSTGPQHF | TRBJ1-5 | NA | TRBV6-4
CASSLFLQETQYF | TRBJ2-5 | NA | TRBV5-1
CASSPSNQPQHF | TRBJ1-5 | NA | TRBV28
CASSVGSRSDEQYF | TRBJ2-7 | NA | TRBV9
CASSPLAGGPGNEQFF | TRBJ2-1 | NA | TRBV7-6
CASSERTEAGNTIYF | TRBJ1-3 | NA | TRBV2
CASSPQPPGQGDRASRFSGNF | TRBJ1-3 | once | TRBV7-8
CAWSQKGATNEKLFF | TRBJ1-4 | NA | TRBV30
CASSLGLVTETQYF | TRBJ2-5 | NA | TRBV11-2
CASSWRGGHGNEKLFF | TRBJ1-4 | NA | TRBV7-8
CASSPKQDSRSFSYNEQFF | TRBJ2-1 | NA | TRBV4-2
CASSLTGDDGYTF | TRBJ1-2 | NA | TRBV5-6
CASSLSTGTENTEAFF | TRBJ1-1 | NA | TRBV5-1
CASSPPDGGRAYGYTF | TRBJ1-2 | NA | TRBV18
CASNTLDSGYTF | TRBJ1-2 | once | TRBV2
CASSSGEGTDTIYF | TRBJ1-3 | NA | TRBV3-1/TRBV3-2
CASSEVQGPLTGANVLTF | TRBJ2-6 | NA | TRBV28
CASSIPGSGYGYTF | TRBJ1-2 | NA | TRBV5-5
CASSFDSNTQYF | TRBJ2-3 | NA | TRBV7-2
CASSLAGGSSGTGELFF | TRBJ2-2 | few | TRBV5-1
CASSPSGTYGYTF | TRBJ1-2 | NA | TRBV5-4
CASSPLSSRNSPLHF | TRBJ1-6 | NA | TRBV7-9
CASSLGLGSGVTNYGYTF | TRBJ1-2 | NA | TRBV7-2
CASTPPRGKLFF | TRBJ1-4 | once | TRBV28
CASSPQSGVGDEKLFF | TRBJ1-4 | NA | TRBV7-2
CASSLFIDTQYF | TRBJ2-3 | NA | TRBV7-2
CASSQSSEQFF | TRBJ2-1 | once | TRBV3-1/TRBV3-2
CASSASSSVTEAFF | TRBJ1-1 | NA | TRBV19